The present T cell receptor beta chain was sequenced within a study of blood T cell repertoires in COVID-19. Across the study: Italy, Spain and the United States were the sources of the convalescent and acute COVID-19 samples. Sources were T cells, B-cell-depleted T cells, or PBMCs; the material itself was cDNA or gDNA.

The CDR3 has 15 amino acids. From germline, CDR1 is SGHTA and CDR2 FQGNSA. The ends lost 0 bases at V and 3 bases at J; junction bases unmatched: 0. Authors' processing steps: Reference gene primer amplification gave nucleated cell count estimates. Libraries were prepared by immunoSEQ multiplex PCR; TCRdb keeps only in-frame clonotypes and omits some of them. V and J calls and clone size are given by that table; D and trimming were obtained from the DNA. Of about 140,000 clones listed, 87% are singletons. The J gene is TRBJ2-1, the V gene TRBV7-2; 9 bases fit TRBD2. The sequence came from a human donor in a cohort sampled during active COVID-19. Sequencing was done on a sample of peripheral blood. CDR3 sequence: CASSLAAGGYNEQFF. CDR3 nucleotide sequence: TGTGCCAGCAGCTTAGCAGCGGGAGGCTACAATGAGCAGTTCTTC.